This record covers a single TCR beta chain. Its specificity is unknown. Clones were read by immunoSEQ multiplex PCR, and TCRdb kept only the in-frame ones, dropping some. The table records 20,000 or so clones, roughly 78% of them present only once. This record comes from a study of CD4 T cells in relation to SARS-CoV-2 and coronaviruses. Study outcomes and limitations: Around two thirds of donors had memory CD4+ clonotypes crossrecognizing SARS-CoV-2 and common cold coronavirus spike.

CD4+ T cells from unexposed donors were obtained before the COVID-19 pandemic (2011-2018). After approximately 10 days of culture, CD4+ T cells were isolated. Cultures held two million PBMCs per well with about 10 IU/ml IL-2. The sequence came from a human donor in good health. Sequencing was carried out using CD4+ T cells from PBMCs, cultured in vitro.

The CDR3: CASSQERLYSGANVLTF. In DNA, the CDR3 is TGTGCCAGCAGCCAAGAAAGGCTGTACTCTGGGGCCAACGTCCTGACTTTC. V gene TRBV3-1 (or the pseudogene TRBV3-2) combines with J gene TRBJ2-6; D remains unclear. Trimming took off 0 bases at V and 0 bases at J, with 9 bases between the two ends. The CDR3 runs to 17 residues. CDR1 and CDR2 from the germline V gene are LGHDT and YNNKEL (reference sequence).